The entry below describes one T cell receptor (beta chain). Antigen: not known. This sample is drawn from a study of T cell responses to AZD1222 COVID-19 vaccine. Findings and caveats of the study: The donor group comprised mostly white British people and more females; the analysis possibly underestimated clonal diversity. Reportedly, nearly half of unique spike TCRs recognized epitopes outside B.1.351/B.1.1.7 mutations. Following two doses of AZD1222, Spike-specific TCR breadth and depth rose.

Measured with immunoSEQ multiplex PCR; TCRdb has only the in-frame clones, and not every one. The sample contains about 160,000 clones, 90% of which appear only once. The CDR3 sequence is 11 residues long. The V end was cut by 3 bases, the J end by 5 bases, with 3 bases between. From germline, CDR1 is KGHDR and CDR2 SFDVKD. Second-dose recipients at about 4 or about 12 weeks were treated as one pooled group. The TCR originated in an adult who received the AZD1222 COVID-19 vaccine. The sample in question was peripheral blood, obtained 28 days after the second AZD1222 dose. This sequence joins TRBV24-1 and TRBJ2-5; D is unclear. The CDR3 sequence: CATSDRETQYF. The DNA for the CDR3 is TGTGCCACCAGTGATCGGGAGACCCAGTACTTC.